Shown below are 21 T cell receptor beta chains from a single sample sequenced in a study of early T cells in non-severe SARS-CoV-2 infection. TCRdb independently ran MiXCR on the 5' RACE reads; one entry per CDR3 protein. Of 100,000 to 140,000 distinct CDR3 sequences listed, around 10% are singletons. The material sequenced was whole blood. These receptors all come from an adult who was a healthcare worker with PCR-confirmed SARS-CoV-2 infection or an uninfected control (not recorded which).

The chain employs TRBV5-1 and TRBJ2-3; 8 nucleotides match TRBD1. V shed 4 bases and J 4 bases; nucleotides not matched to a gene: 2. CDR1 is SGHRS and CDR2 is YFSETQ in the germline V gene. The CDR3 has 13 residues. The CDR3 loop reads CASSGQGPDTQYF. The CDR3 nucleotides are TGCGCCAGCAGCGGACAGGGTCCAGATACGCAGTATTTT.

This clonotype has a single count. The chain links TRBV29-1 to TRBJ2-7; D unclear. Trimming removed 8 bases at V and 3 bases at J, with 17 bases between. The germline V gene encodes CDR1 SQVTM and CDR2 ANQGSEA. The CDR3 covers 13 residues. This chain's CDR3 is CSLSVSPYYEQYF. DNA for the CDR3: TGCAGCCTTAGTGTCTCCCCCTACTACGAGCAGTACTTC.

This clonotype was picked up a small number of times. The genes are TRBV12-5 and TRBJ2-3, with 9 positions matching TRBD2. J gave up 5 bases and V 5 bases, and 2 bases lay outside the gene matches. The CDR3 extends over 13 amino acids. Germline V lookup: CDR1 LGHNT, CDR2 FRNRAP. In DNA, the CDR3 is TGTGCTAGTGGTCCAGCGGGAGGAGATACGCAGTATTTT. Translating it yields CASGPAGGDTQYF.

Many counts were recorded for this clonotype. V gene TRBV7-6 combines with J gene TRBJ2-3; D uncertain. V lost 3 bases and J 4 bases, leaving 8 bases between the germline ends. CDR1 and CDR2 from the germline V gene are SGHVS and FNYEAQ. The CDR3 sequence is 13 residues long. CDR3 protein: CASSFQSADTQYF. The CDR3 bases are TGTGCCAGCAGCTTCCAGAGCGCAGATACGCAGTATTTT.

The table lists this clonotype with many counts. The J gene is TRBJ1-4, the V gene TRBV5-1; perhaps TRBD1 as D (6 bases). Germline CDR1 and CDR2: SGHRS and YFSETQ. Trimming removed 4 bases from V and 7 bases from J, with 17 bases in between. This CDR3 is 15 amino acids long. Written as DNA, the CDR3 is TGCGCCAGCAGCGCCCAGGCAAGGGGGGGTGAAAAACTGTTTTTT. Translated: CASSAQARGGEKLFF. The whole variable domain, filled in from reference TRBV5-1 and TRBJ1-4, reads KAGVTQTPRYLIKTRGQQVTLSCSPISGHRSVSWYQQTPGQGLQFLFEYFSETQRNKGNFPGRFSGRQFSNSRSEMNVSTLELGDSALYLCASSAQARGGEKLFFGSGTQLSVL.

Many counts were recorded for this clonotype. The rearrangement links TRBV28 to TRBJ2-4, with TRBD2 matching 8 bases. CDR3 length equals 13 residues. V lost 11 bases to trimming and J lost 6 bases; unmatched junction nucleotides: 9. Germline V gene lookup returns CDR1 MDHEN and CDR2 SYDVKM. The CDR3 is CASGRGALNIQYF. Written as DNA, the CDR3 is TGTGCCTCAGGGCGGGGGGCCCTAAACATTCAGTACTTC.

In this sample, this clonotype turned up a few times. The chain carries TRBV24-1 and TRBJ2-3, with 7 bases aligning to TRBD2. The V segment lost 9 bases and the J segment 2 bases; nucleotides outside the gene matches: 10. The CDR3 runs 15 residues. Per the germline V gene, CDR1 is KGHDR and CDR2 is SFDVKD. The CDR3 sequence is CATESSGDPTDTQYF. The DNA for the CDR3 is TGTGCCACCGAGTCTAGCGGAGACCCCACAGATACGCAGTATTTT.

There are a few counts of this clonotype. The V gene is TRBV7-9, the J gene TRBJ1-5, with 7 bases identical to TRBD1. The ends lost 3 bases at V and 0 bases at J; junction bases unmatched: 8. CDR3 length: 17 amino acids. Germline CDR1 reads SEHNR; CDR2 reads FQNEAQ (reference sequence). Here the CDR3 DNA reads TGTGCCAGCAGCTTTTGGACAGGCGAAGATAGCAATCAGCCCCAGCATTTT. Protein sequence: CASSFWTGEDSNQPQHF.

This clonotype was found a few times. The gene calls are TRBV28 and TRBJ1-6; D might be TRBD1 (5 bases). CDR3 size: 17 residues. The V and J ends lost 7 bases and 4 bases respectively, with 20 bases between them. In germline, CDR1 is MDHEN, CDR2 SYDVKM. The DNA for the CDR3 is TGTGCCAGCACCTCGGAGTACAGGCCCATTTATAATTCACCCCTCCACTTT. Translating it yields CASTSEYRPIYNSPLHF.

This chain uses TRBV9 with TRBJ2-7; weak D call: TRBD1 (6 bases). The CDR3 sequence is 19 residues long. Trimming took off 4 bases at V and 2 bases at J, with 28 bases between the two ends. Germline CDR1 and CDR2: SGDLS and YYNGEE. The CDR3 nucleotides read TGTGCCAGCAGCCCGCATAAGTGGGTGGAACAGGGCCTCCCCTACGAGCAGTACTTC. It codes for CASSPHKWVEQGLPYEQYF.

The rearrangement joins TRBV27 to TRBJ2-7; D might be TRBD1 (6 bases). V was trimmed by 9 bases and J by 3 bases, leaving 21 bases between them. From germline, CDR1 is MNHEY and CDR2 SMNVEV (reference sequence). The CDR3 has 15 residues. Here the CDR3 reads CASSRTRDTFYEQYF. CDR3 nucleotide sequence: TGTGCCAGTAGCAGAACCCGGGACACCTTCTACGAGCAGTACTTC.

There are many counts of this clonotype. The chain employs TRBV2 and TRBJ2-7; 7 bases agree with TRBD1. V trimming: 6 bases; J trimming: 0 bases; junction bases outside the gene matches: 5. Per the germline V gene, CDR1 is SNHLY and CDR2 is FYNNEI. The CDR3 totals 14 residues. The CDR3 coding sequence is TGTGCCAGCAGGGGACAGTTGAGCTCCTACGAGCAGTACTTC. This gives the protein CASRGQLSSYEQYF.

The chain links TRBV5-1 to TRBJ1-2, with D uncertain. The CDR3 loop spans 15 amino acids. The V end lost 0 bases, the J end lost 8 bases, and 17 bases lay between the germline ends. Looked up from germline, CDR1 is SGHRS and CDR2 is YFSETQ. Here the CDR3 reads CASSLDGMRLGGYTF. Written as DNA, the CDR3 is TGCGCCAGCAGCTTGGACGGAATGAGGCTGGGAGGCTACACCTTC.

The chain has TRBV10-3 and TRBJ2-3; D is perhaps TRBD1 or TRBD2 (6 bases each). V gave up 2 bases and J gave up 0 bases, with 18 bases separating them. The CDR3 totals 18 residues. Germline V gene data show CDR1 as ENHRY and CDR2 as SYGVKD. CDR3 coding DNA: TGTGCCATCAGTGAGCCCCTTAAAACAGGGACTAGCACAGATACGCAGTATTTT. Protein: CAISEPLKTGTSTDTQYF.

This clonotype was counted a few times. The chain carries TRBV6-5 and TRBJ2-5, with TRBD2 matching over 8 bases. V lost 7 bases to trimming and J lost 5 bases; unmatched junction nucleotides: 9. This CDR3 has 14 residues. Germline CDR1 reads MNHEY; CDR2 reads SVGAGI. CDR3 sequence (DNA): TGTGCCAGCAAGGCGGGGGGCGGCGGGGAGACCCAGTACTTC. Amino acids: CASKAGGGGETQYF.

The chain recombines TRBV29-1 with TRBJ2-1; TRBD2 agrees at 9 bases. V dropped 8 bases and J dropped 0; count of bases not matched to a gene: 23. CDR1 is SQVTM and CDR2 is ANQGSEA in the germline V gene. The CDR3 spans 20 residues. CDR3 bases: TGCAGCTGTGTAGTCCTGGAAATAGCGGGAGTTGCCAGCTCCTACAATGAGCAGTTCTTC. Translated: CSCVVLEIAGVASSYNEQFF.

This clonotype appeared many times. V usage is TRBV6-1 and J usage is TRBJ2-1, with D possibly being TRBD1 (6 bases). Germline V gene data show CDR1 as MNHNS and CDR2 as SASEGT. There are 12 residues in the CDR3. Trimming cost V 8 bases and J 7 bases, with 12 bases left between them. The CDR3 nucleotides read TGTGCCAGCCTGAACAGGGCAAATGAGCAGTTCTTC. Protein: CASLNRANEQFF.

The sample holds many counts of this clonotype. The chain uses TRBV3-1 and TRBJ1-2, with D hard to call. This CDR3 region has 12 residues. Germline lookup yields CDR1 LGHDT and CDR2 YNNKEL (reference sequence). The V gene lost 0 bases and the J gene lost 4 bases, with 3 bases spanning the gap. This CDR3 is CASSQDSYGYTF. In DNA form, the CDR3 reads TGTGCCAGCAGCCAAGACAGCTATGGCTACACCTTC.

This clonotype was seen only a few times. The V and J genes are TRBV20-1 and TRBJ1-5; the D gene is possibly TRBD1 (6 bases). V lost 3 bases and J 2 bases, leaving 11 bases between the germline ends. Germline CDR1 is DFQATT and CDR2 is SNEGSKA (reference sequence). This CDR3 has 14 residues. CDR3 sequence: CSARRDTGNQPQHF. CDR3 in DNA: TGCAGTGCTAGGCGGGACACGGGCAATCAGCCCCAGCATTTT.

This clonotype was seen ten or more times. The chain carries TRBV18 and TRBJ1-2, with D possibly TRBD1 on 5 matching bases. Trimming pared 3 bases from V and 6 bases from J, leaving 11 bases between. Germline-derived CDR1 and CDR2 are KGHSH and LQKENI. The CDR3 loop spans 13 amino acids. CDR3 coding DNA: TGTGCCAGCTCACCCGGGGCTACCGATGGCTACACCTTC. Protein: CASSPGATDGYTF.

J is TRBJ2-3 and V is TRBV10-1; tentatively, D is TRBD1 (6 bases). V dropped 0 bases and J dropped 3 bases, with 13 bases sitting between them. CDR3 size: 16 residues. Germline V gives CDR1 WNHNN, CDR2 SYGVQD (reference sequence). Here the CDR3 DNA reads TGCGCCAGCAGTGAGTCGTGGGGGCGACTAACAGATACGCAGTATTTT. This sequence encodes CASSESWGRLTDTQYF.